This section outlines one T cell receptor (beta chain) sequence together with its context. Its target is unknown. Before any sequencing was done, the ViraFEST assay used viral peptide pools to expand antigen-specific CD4+ T cells. Subsequent to roughly 9 days of culture, CD4+ T cells were isolated. The study found no prior SARS-CoV-2 infection in the vaccine recipients, who tested negative for nucleocapsid antibodies. The data were obtained in a study of vaccination effects on CD4 cells after COVID-19. Study outcomes and limitations: Convalescent patients were few in the study, and early post-infection timepoints were absent.

Generated by immunoSEQ multiplex PCR, the TCRdb table keeps only in-frame clones and is missing some. Among about 41,000 clones listed, more than 60% were seen once. Germline V gene sequence: CDR1 MDHEN, CDR2 SYDVKM. This CDR3 has 11 amino acids. V was shortened by 1 base and J by 10 bases, with 4 bases between the two germline ends. The sequence was obtained from a human donor who received a COVID-19 vaccine. The V gene is TRBV28, the J gene TRBJ1-4, with unresolved D. The material was CD4+ T cells from PBMCs cultured with HCoV-OC43 spike peptides, obtained before COVID-19 vaccination. Documented subset: HCoV-OC43 spike overlapping peptide pool stimulation. CDR3 amino acids: CASSLYGKLFF. The CDR3 nucleotides are TGTGCCAGCAGTTTATATGGAAAACTGTTTTTT.